Each of the 2 T cell receptor beta chains below was sequenced from the same sample in a study of blood T cell repertoires in COVID-19. Measured with immunoSEQ multiplex PCR; TCRdb has only the in-frame clones, and not every one. The sample consists of about 420,000 clones, roughly 90% of them appearing once. Sample: peripheral blood. These receptors were obtained from a man between 18 and 29 years old with COVID-19, enrolled during active disease.

The genes are TRBV10-3 and TRBJ1-2; the D is unclear. From germline, CDR1 is ENHRY and CDR2 SYGVKD. The V gene lost 4 bases and the J gene lost 2 bases, with 11 bases spanning the gap. This CDR3 spans 14 amino acids. CDR3 region: CAISAGLVNYGYTF. The CDR3 DNA follows: TGTGCCATCAGTGCAGGTTTAGTGAACTATGGCTACACCTTC.

This rearrangement joins TRBV27 to TRBJ1-6; a weak D match, TRBD1 (6 bases). The germline V gene encodes CDR1 MNHEY and CDR2 SMNVEV (reference sequence). Trimming took off 4 bases at V and 3 bases at J, with 16 bases between the two ends. The CDR3 totals 17 residues. The CDR3 protein is CASSSRTAPLYNSPLHF. The CDR3 DNA follows: TGTGCCAGCAGTTCCCGGACAGCCCCGCTCTATAATTCACCCCTCCACTTT.